The 20 T cell receptor beta chains presented below share a single source sample, sequenced in a study of cytomegalovirus exposure and HLA in healthy donors. In the PCR, 60 Vbeta and 13 Jbeta primers were used. Sequenced by immunoSEQ multiplex PCR; TCRdb stores in-frame clones only, minus some. Among 150,000 or so clones listed, around 75% were seen once. Sequenced sample: PBMCs. The origin of the receptors is a young man in good health and CMV-seropositive.

Note on this clone: Because the CDR3 is missing its conserved closing phenylalanine or tryptophan, this is likely a read error. The CDR3 reads CASNGHRYEQYL. CDR3 DNA: TGTGCCAGCAATGGACACCGATACGAGCAGTACTTG. This rearrangement joins TRBV6-1 to TRBJ2-7, with TRBD1 as a possible D gene (5 bases). CDR3 length equals 12 residues. The V and J ends lost 7 bases and 4 bases respectively, with 11 bases between them. Germline CDR1 MNHNS, CDR2 SASEGT.

This clone has just one count. The chain joins TRBV2 to TRBJ1-2; 8 bases are shared with TRBD1. The CDR3 loop spans 14 amino acids. The V and J ends lost 0 bases and 8 bases, in that order; junction bases with no gene match: 5. Germline values: CDR1 SNHLY, CDR2 FYNNEI. The DNA for the CDR3 is TGTGCCAGCAGTGAAGCGCAGGGGGCTTGGGGCTACACCTTC. Its translation: CASSEAQGAWGYTF.

This clone was seen a handful of times. This chain links TRBV6-6 with TRBJ1-1, with unresolved D. CDR3 length equals 12 residues. V lost 10 bases and J lost 4, with 13 bases in between. CDR1 MNHNY and CDR2 SVGAGI come from the germline V gene (reference sequence). The CDR3 reads CATEGWGTEAFF. DNA of the CDR3: TGTGCCACCGAGGGATGGGGCACTGAAGCTTTCTTT.

This chain links TRBV30 with TRBJ1-2; 7 nucleotides agree with TRBD1. The V gene end was trimmed by 0 bases and the J gene end by 6 bases; junction bases not matched to a gene: 4. CDR1 and CDR2 from the germline V gene are GTSNPN and SVGIG (reference sequence). This CDR3 spans 13 amino acids. The CDR3, as DNA: TGTGCCTGGAGTGTCAGGGGGATCGATGGCTACACCTTC. Protein sequence: CAWSVRGIDGYTF.

This chain connects TRBV5-1 to TRBJ2-5; 8 bases match TRBD1. Germline assignment: CDR1 SGHRS and CDR2 YFSETQ. The CDR3 has 16 amino acids. The ends lost 4 bases at V and 1 base at J; junction bases unmatched: 9. The CDR3 reads CASSPPVGTGQETQYF. CDR3 nucleotides: TGCGCCAGCAGCCCCCCGGTAGGGACAGGCCAAGAGACCCAGTACTTC.

The chain recombines TRBV5-5 with TRBJ2-3, with 7 bases that match TRBD1. After removal of 4 bases from V and 2 bases from J, the junction contained 4 bases not matched to a gene. CDR1 is SGHKS, CDR2 YYEKEE, per germline (reference sequence). The CDR3 covers 14 residues. CDR3 sequence: CASSGTGDTDTQYF. The CDR3, as DNA: TGTGCCAGCAGCGGAACAGGGGACACAGATACGCAGTATTTT.

V gene TRBV15 combines with J gene TRBJ2-2, with D possibly being TRBD1 (6 bases). Looked up from germline, CDR1 is LNHNV and CDR2 is YYDKDF (reference sequence). V gave up 0 bases and J gave up 1 base, with 9 bases separating them. The length of the CDR3 is 16 residues. In DNA form, the CDR3 reads TGTGCCACCAGCAGAGATTGGACAGTGAACACCGGGGAGCTGTTTTTT. The encoded protein is CATSRDWTVNTGELFF.

This rearrangement joins TRBV5-6 to TRBJ2-2; tentatively, D is TRBD1 (5 bases). Trimming left V 3 bases short and J 0 bases short, with 12 bases between. The germline V gene has CDR1 SGHDT and CDR2 YYEEEE. The CDR3 contains 16 residues. The CDR3: CASSSIQGANTGELFF. The CDR3 DNA follows: TGTGCCAGCAGCTCAATACAAGGGGCGAACACCGGGGAGCTGTTTTTT.

The chain is built from TRBV10-3 and TRBJ1-5; 7 bases agree with TRBD1. J lost 7 bases, V lost 3 bases, and 6 bases had no gene match. The germline V gene has CDR1 ENHRY and CDR2 SYGVKD. This CDR3 has 14 amino acids. In nucleotides, the CDR3 is TGTGCCATCAGTGATTCAGGGGGAATCCAGCCCCAGCATTTT. Protein product: CAISDSGGIQPQHF.

The rearrangement joins TRBV28 to TRBJ1-3; 8 positions agree with TRBD1. This CDR3 region has 15 residues. Per germline, CDR1 MDHEN and CDR2 SYDVKM. V was pared by 5 bases and J by 3 bases, with 6 bases of the junction left unmatched. The CDR3 loop is CASSRTGIIGNTIYF. The CDR3 bases are TGTGCCAGCAGTCGGACAGGGATTATTGGAAACACCATATATTTT. Drawing the rest from reference TRBV28 and TRBJ1-3, the complete variable domain is DVKVTQSSRYLVKRTGEKVFLECVQDMDHENMFWYRQDPGLGLRLIYFSYDVKMKEKGDIPEGYSVSREKKERFSLILESASTNQTSMYLCASSRTGIIGNTIYFGEGSWLTVV.

The CDR3 is CASSLYSDNEQFF. As DNA, the CDR3 is TGTGCCAGCAGCTTATATAGCGACAATGAGCAGTTCTTC. V and J are TRBV7-9 and TRBJ2-1, with D maybe TRBD2 (5 bases). The CDR3 spans 13 residues. Germline-derived CDR1 and CDR2 are SEHNR and FQNEAQ (reference sequence). Trimming left V 2 bases short and J 5 bases short, with 7 bases between.

This clone appeared a single time. The gene calls are TRBV11-2 and TRBJ1-3; D perhaps matches TRBD1 (6 bases). V lost 4 bases and J lost 8, with 15 bases in between. CDR1 SGHAT and CDR2 FQNNGV come from the germline V gene. The CDR3 is made up of 14 amino acids. The CDR3 nucleotides are TGTGCCAGCAGCTGGGGGCAGGGGTCTGACACCATATATTTT. It encodes CASSWGQGSDTIYF.

This clone has just one count. The V gene is TRBV6-4, the J gene TRBJ2-2; 9 nucleotides align to TRBD2. Germline lookup yields CDR1 MRHNA and CDR2 SNTAGT. The CDR3 extends over 16 amino acids. J gave up 4 bases and V 0 bases, and 3 bases lay outside the gene matches. CDR3 DNA sequence: TGTGCCAGCAGTGACTCTGGCGGGAGGGCCACCGGGGAGCTGTTTTTT. Amino acids: CASSDSGGRATGELFF.

This chain's CDR3 is CAWSVRGLASHEQYF. The CDR3 region has the DNA TGTGCCTGGAGTGTAAGGGGACTAGCGTCTCACGAGCAGTACTTC. The V call is TRBV30, the J call TRBJ2-7; TRBD2 agrees at 10 bases. With V trimmed by 0 bases and J by 5 bases, 7 bases remained unmatched. Germline values: CDR1 GTSNPN, CDR2 SVGIG (reference sequence). This CDR3 has 15 residues.

This rearrangement joins TRBV5-1 to TRBJ2-3; 11 positions match TRBD2. CDR1 and CDR2 from the germline V gene are SGHRS and YFSETQ. Trimming removed 0 bases from V and 1 base from J; junction bases left unmatched: 1. The CDR3 extends over 16 amino acids. The CDR3, as DNA: TGCGCCAGCAGCTTGGCACTAGCGGGAGGCACAGATACGCAGTATTTT. It specifies CASSLALAGGTDTQYF. The complete variable domain, with remaining parts taken from reference TRBV5-1 and TRBJ2-3, reads KAGVTQTPRYLIKTRGQQVTLSCSPISGHRSVSWYQQTPGQGLQFLFEYFSETQRNKGNFPGRFSGRQFSNSRSEMNVSTLELGDSALYLCASSLALAGGTDTQYFGPGTRLTVL.

J is TRBJ2-7 and V is TRBV5-6, with 9 bases identical to TRBD2. This CDR3 spans 12 amino acids. Germline V gives CDR1 SGHDT, CDR2 YYEEEE. V shed 6 bases, J shed 6 bases, and the junction held 4 bases outside the gene matches. The CDR3: CASIAGAGEQYF. The CDR3 DNA reads TGTGCCAGCATAGCGGGAGCGGGCGAGCAGTACTTC. The variable domain in full, completed from reference TRBV5-6 and TRBJ2-7, reads DAGVTQSPTHLIKTRGQQVTLRCSPKSGHDTVSWYQQALGQGPQFIFQYYEEEERQRGNFPDRFSGHQFPNYSSELNVNALLLGDSALYLCASIAGAGEQYFGPGTRLTVT.

V usage is TRBV10-3 and J usage is TRBJ2-1; perhaps TRBD2 as D (5 bases). V was clipped by 3 bases and J by 9 bases, with 9 bases between them. This CDR3 comprises 12 residues. Germline-derived CDR1 and CDR2 are ENHRY and SYGVKD. This CDR3 is CAISETEVEQFF. As DNA, the CDR3 is TGTGCCATCAGTGAAACGGAGGTTGAGCAGTTCTTC.

This clone has more than one count but fewer than ten. The chain is built from TRBV30 and TRBJ2-7; TRBD1 is a possible D gene (6 bases). This CDR3 is 13 amino acids long. Germline V gene sequence: CDR1 GTSNPN, CDR2 SVGIG (reference sequence). V was trimmed by 2 bases and J by 3 bases, leaving 11 bases between them. The CDR3 loop reads CAWSTQGYYEQYF. CDR3 coding DNA: TGTGCCTGGAGTACCCAGGGGTACTACGAGCAGTACTTC.

The V and J genes are TRBV9 and TRBJ2-2; TRBD2 aligns across 14 bases. Germline CDR1 SGDLS, CDR2 YYNGEE. With V trimmed by 2 bases and J by 0 bases, 6 bases remained unmatched. This CDR3 has 19 amino acids. The CDR3 sequence is CASSVWGLAGVPNTGELFF. The CDR3 nucleotides are TGTGCCAGCAGCGTGTGGGGACTAGCGGGAGTCCCGAACACCGGGGAGCTGTTTTTT.

The chain couples TRBV11-2 to TRBJ2-7; a possible D gene is TRBD2 (5 bases). The CDR3 totals 16 residues. The V gene lost 1 base and the J gene lost 0 bases, with 13 bases spanning the gap. The germline CDR1 and CDR2 sequences are SGHAT and FQNNGV. CDR3 sequence (DNA): TGTGCCAGCAGCTTAGGGAACCGGGGAAGCTCCTACGAGCAGTACTTC. This gives the protein CASSLGNRGSSYEQYF.